A selection of T cell receptor beta chains follows, all from one sample in a study of T cells in tuberculosis. Profiling relied on immunoSEQ multiplex PCR, and the TCRdb table lists in-frame clones only, not all of them. This sample carries under 45,000 clones, approximately 95% of them seen once, and the ten largest clones take 3.6%. The sample comprised PBMCs. These receptors all come from a donor aged 10 to 29 with latent tuberculosis or without tuberculosis infection. Both conserved end residues are part of each CDR3. The D gene is left open where the match is weak. Size values are once, few and many counts, or a class for expanded clones, and some rows have none.

j_gene,abundance,v_gene,len,d_gene,CDR3aa,CDR3nt
TRBJ1-2,once,TRBV6-6,14,-,CASFDKGSNYGYTF,TGTGCCAGCTTCGACAAGGGGTCCAACTATGGCTACACCTTC
TRBJ1-2,-,TRBV20-1,11,TRBD1,CSGPTGTGYTF,TGCAGTGGCCCGACAGGGACTGGCTACACCTTC
TRBJ1-2,-,TRBV4-3,16,TRBD1,CASSQPTGDGDYGYTF,TGCGCCAGCAGCCAACCGACAGGGGACGGGGACTATGGCTACACCTTC
TRBJ1-2,-,TRBV19,13,-,CASRYNSGYGYTF,TGTGCCAGTAGATATAACTCAGGGTATGGCTACACCTTC
TRBJ2-5,-,TRBV6-1,13,-,CASNFRGGETQYF,TGTGCCAGCAATTTTAGGGGGGGGGAGACCCAGTACTTC
TRBJ2-1,-,TRBV6-5,16,-,CASSYGGSLLANEQFF,TGTGCCAGCAGTTACGGGGGGTCACTCTTAGCTAATGAGCAGTTCTTC
TRBJ2-7,-,TRBV7-9,13,-,CASSLGGGDSLYF,TGTGCCAGCAGCTTAGGAGGAGGGGACTCCCTGTACTTC
TRBJ1-1,-,TRBV18,15,TRBD1,CASSPPGQPGAEAFF,TGTGCCAGCTCACCACCGGGACAGCCAGGAGCTGAAGCTTTCTTT
TRBJ1-6,-,TRBV5-3,18,TRBD1,CARLSGQGVRSYNSPLHF,TGTGCCAGACTTTCGGGACAGGGGGTTCGGTCCTATAATTCACCCCTCCACTTT